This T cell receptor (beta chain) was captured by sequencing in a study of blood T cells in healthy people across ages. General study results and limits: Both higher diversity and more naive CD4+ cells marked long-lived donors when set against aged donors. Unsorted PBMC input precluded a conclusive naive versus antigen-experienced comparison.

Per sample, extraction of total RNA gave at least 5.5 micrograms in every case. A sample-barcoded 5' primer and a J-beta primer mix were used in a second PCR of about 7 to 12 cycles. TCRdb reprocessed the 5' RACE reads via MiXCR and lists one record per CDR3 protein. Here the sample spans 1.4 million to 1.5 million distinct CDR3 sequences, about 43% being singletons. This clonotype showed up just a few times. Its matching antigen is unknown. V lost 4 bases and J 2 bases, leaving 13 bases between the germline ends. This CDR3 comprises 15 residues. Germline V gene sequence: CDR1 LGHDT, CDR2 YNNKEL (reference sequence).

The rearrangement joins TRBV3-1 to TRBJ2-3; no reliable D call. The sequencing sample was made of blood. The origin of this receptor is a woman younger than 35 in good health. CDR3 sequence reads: CASSRPGSNTDTQYF. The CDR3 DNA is TGTGCCAGCAGCCGACCGGGCAGCAACACAGATACGCAGTATTTT.